Following are 22 T cell receptor beta chains from one sample sequenced in a study of shared clonotypes between healthy human individuals. Libraries were prepared by immunoSEQ multiplex PCR; TCRdb keeps only in-frame clonotypes and omits some of them. The sample has approximately 1.5 million clones, 98% seen once. Material: naive CD4+ T cells sorted from blood. Subset here: CD45RA+ positively selected. Receptors were obtained from a man younger than 40 in good health.

This chain joins TRBV4-3 and TRBJ2-3; D is unclear. Trimming removed 1 base at V and 0 bases at J, with 8 bases between. In germline, CDR1 is LGHNA, CDR2 YSLEER. CDR3 length equals 15 residues. In DNA, the CDR3 is TGCGCCAGCAGCCAAGTGTGGCGAAGCACAGATACGCAGTATTTT. Protein product: CASSQVWRSTDTQYF.

This sequence joins TRBV7-6 and TRBJ2-1; perhaps TRBD2 as D (6 bases). There are 13 residues in the CDR3. Per germline, CDR1 SGHVS and CDR2 FNYEAQ. With 2 bases removed from V and 10 bases from J, the gap between germline ends came to 12 bases. This CDR3 reads CASSLYHREEQFF. CDR3 nucleotide sequence: TGTGCCAGCAGCTTATATCACCGGGAGGAGCAGTTCTTC.

Note on this clone: Other DNA variants within this sample encode the same CDR3. This chain joins TRBV5-1 and TRBJ2-3, with D possibly TRBD2 on 5 matching bases. Germline V lookup: CDR1 SGHRS, CDR2 YFSETQ. The CDR3 extends over 15 amino acids. V was shortened by 3 bases and J by 0 bases, with 11 bases between the two germline ends. Here the CDR3 reads CASSSTSGSTDTQYF. The CDR3 DNA sequence: TGCGCCAGCAGCTCGACCAGCGGAAGCACAGATACGCAGTATTTT.

J is TRBJ2-1 and V is TRBV7-9; D remains unclear. V dropped 3 bases and J dropped 2 bases, with 11 bases sitting between them. CDR1 and CDR2 (germline): SEHNR, FQNEAQ (reference sequence). This CDR3 has 15 residues. The CDR3 protein is CASSFPLPPYNEQFF. The CDR3 coding sequence is TGTGCCAGCAGCTTCCCGCTCCCACCCTACAATGAGCAGTTCTTC.

The genes are TRBV7-8 and TRBJ1-2, with D possibly being TRBD1 (5 bases). This CDR3 region has 15 residues. Per the germline V gene, CDR1 is SGHVS and CDR2 is FQNEAQ. Trimming pared 1 base from V and 4 bases from J, leaving 13 bases between. In DNA, the CDR3 is TGTGCCAGCAGCTTAGGGCAGGGTGGGACCTATGGCTACACCTTC. Translating it yields CASSLGQGGTYGYTF.

The V call is TRBV10-2, the J call TRBJ2-5; 9 positions match TRBD1. Losses at the gene ends were 6 bases for V and 5 bases for J; bases not matched to a gene: 4. This CDR3 contains 13 residues. Germline CDR1 WSHSY, CDR2 SAAADI. The CDR3 DNA follows: TGCGCCAGCAGACAGGGGGCAGCGGAGACCCAGTACTTC. It specifies CASRQGAAETQYF.

This chain uses TRBV11-3 with TRBJ2-1, with 13 bases matching TRBD2. From germline, CDR1 is SGHNT and CDR2 YENEEA. V dropped 5 bases and J dropped 12; count of bases not matched to a gene: 7. This CDR3 has 14 amino acids. CDR3 nucleotides: TGTGCCAGCAGCCTCGGGACTAGCGGGAAGAGGCAGTTCTTC. It is translated as CASSLGTSGKRQFF.

This chain connects TRBV7-2 to TRBJ2-7, with D perhaps matching TRBD1 or TRBD2 (5 bases each). From germline, CDR1 is SGHTA and CDR2 FQGNSA. V lost 6 bases and J lost 6, with 12 bases in between. This CDR3 region has 12 residues. The CDR3 spells CASSLTGTEQYF. CDR3 bases: TGTGCCAGCAGTTTAACCGGGACCGAGCAGTACTTC.

V gene TRBV6-6 combines with J gene TRBJ1-3, with D tentatively TRBD1 (5 bases). The CDR3 spans 16 residues. Germline V gene lookup returns CDR1 MNHNY and CDR2 SVGAGI (reference sequence). Between the trimmed V and J ends, which lost 3 bases and 0 bases, there was a span of 12 bases. The CDR3 DNA follows: TGTGCCAGCAGTTATCTGGGACGGCGCTCTGGAAACACCATATATTTT. Translated, it gives CASSYLGRRSGNTIYF.

With regard to this clone: The same CDR3 can be traced to other DNA sequences in this sample. J is TRBJ2-5 and V is TRBV2, with D unclear. There are 12 residues in the CDR3. In germline, CDR1 is SNHLY, CDR2 FYNNEI. Between the trimmed V and J ends, which lost 3 bases and 5 bases, there was a span of 7 bases. As DNA, the CDR3 is TGTGCCAGCAGTGATGGTGGGGAGACCCAGTACTTC. Its protein product is CASSDGGETQYF.

The chain recombines TRBV4-1 with TRBJ2-5, with 9 nucleotides matching TRBD2. The CDR3 extends over 15 amino acids. CDR1 and CDR2 (germline): MGHRA, YSYEKL. The V segment lost 0 bases and the J segment 4 bases; nucleotides outside the gene matches: 3. As DNA, the CDR3 is TGCGCCAGCAGCCAAGAGACTAGCGGAGGAGAGACCCAGTACTTC. Encoded protein: CASSQETSGGETQYF.

The genes are TRBV14 and TRBJ2-7, with D hard to call. Per the germline V gene, CDR1 is SGHDN and CDR2 is FVKESK. The CDR3 contains 16 residues. V was cut by 3 bases and J by 3 bases, with 18 bases left in between. As DNA, the CDR3 is TGTGCCAGCAGCCAGAAACCGGGTCTGAAGTTCTACGAGCAGTACTTC. This translates into CASSQKPGLKFYEQYF. Based on the CDR3 plus reference TRBV14 and TRBJ2-7, the full variable domain is EAGVTQFPSHSVIEKGQTVTLRCDPISGHDNLYWYRRVMGKEIKFLLHFVKESKQDESGMPNNRFLAERTGGTYSTLKVQPAELEDSGVYFCASSQKPGLKFYEQYFGPGTRLTVT.

The rearrangement uses TRBV5-4 and TRBJ2-2; no definite D call. V was pared by 4 bases and J by 6 bases, with 10 bases between. CDR3 length: 13 amino acids. Germline V lookup: CDR1 SGHNT, CDR2 YYREEE (reference sequence). CDR3 residues: CASSPASSGELFF. The CDR3 bases are TGTGCCAGCAGCCCGGCCAGCTCCGGGGAGCTGTTTTTT. The complete variable domain, with remaining parts taken from reference TRBV5-4 and TRBJ2-2, reads ETGVTQSPTHLIKTRGQQVTLRCSSQSGHNTVSWYQQALGQGPQFIFQYYREEENGRGNFPPRFSGLQFPNYSSELNVNALELDDSALYLCASSPASSGELFFGEGSRLTVL.

The chain combines TRBV29-1 with TRBJ2-3, with TRBD2 matching 11 bases. Germline assignment: CDR1 SQVTM and CDR2 ANQGSEA. The CDR3 runs to 14 residues. The J segment lost 6 bases and the V segment lost 8 bases, leaving 10 bases of the junction unmatched. The CDR3 region has the DNA TGCAGCCACGGGACTAGCGGATTGGGGGATACGCAGTATTTT. Translating it yields CSHGTSGLGDTQYF.

The chain carries TRBV7-9 and TRBJ2-5, with a weak D call TRBD2 (5 bases). This CDR3 is built from 13 residues. The ends were cut back, 4 bases at V and 3 bases at J, with 9 bases in the middle. Germline V gene lookup returns CDR1 SEHNR and CDR2 FQNEAQ (reference sequence). Here the CDR3 reads CASSSDGKETQYF. In nucleotides, the CDR3 is TGTGCCAGCAGCTCAGACGGGAAAGAGACCCAGTACTTC.

The chain employs TRBV25-1 and TRBJ1-5; D perhaps matches TRBD1 (5 bases). V lost 6 bases and J lost 3, with 15 bases in between. The CDR3 extends over 15 amino acids. Germline V gene data show CDR1 as MGHDK and CDR2 as SYGVNS. The CDR3: CASSDSLRDNQPQHF. For the CDR3, the DNA is TGTGCCAGCAGCGACAGCCTTAGAGACAATCAGCCCCAGCATTTT.

The chain employs TRBV27 and TRBJ2-5; no firm D call. Per the germline V gene, CDR1 is MNHEY and CDR2 is SMNVEV (reference sequence). This CDR3 spans 13 amino acids. Trimming cost V 4 bases and J 2 bases, with 8 bases left between them. CDR3 DNA: TGTGCCAGCAGTTGGCGGAGACAAGAGACCCAGTACTTC. The encoded protein is CASSWRRQETQYF.

CDR3 protein: CASSLVRIYEQYF. The CDR3 DNA reads as TGTGCCAGCAGCTTGGTCAGGATCTACGAGCAGTACTTC. The gene calls are TRBV11-2 and TRBJ2-7; D call uncertain. Looked up from germline, CDR1 is SGHAT and CDR2 is FQNNGV. CDR3 length equals 13 residues. Trimming pared 3 bases from V and 3 bases from J, leaving 9 bases between. Supplemented by reference TRBV11-2 and TRBJ2-7, the full variable domain reads EAGVAQSPRYKIIEKRQSVAFWCNPISGHATLYWYQQILGQGPKLLIQFQNNGVVDDSQLPKDRFSAERLKGVDSTLKIQPAKLEDSAVYLCASSLVRIYEQYFGPGTRLTVT.

This chain joins TRBV9 and TRBJ2-7, with 9 bases that match TRBD2. Germline-derived CDR1 and CDR2 are SGDLS and YYNGEE. With V trimmed by 0 bases and J by 2 bases, 3 bases remained unmatched. The CDR3 is made up of 15 amino acids. CDR3 region: CASSVEAGGAYEQYF. CDR3 in DNA: TGTGCCAGCAGCGTAGAAGCGGGAGGTGCCTACGAGCAGTACTTC. The full variable domain, its missing parts supplied by reference TRBV9 and TRBJ2-7, is DSGVTQTPKHLITATGQRVTLRCSPRSGDLSVYWYQQSLDQGLQFLIQYYNGEERAKGNILERFSAQQFPDLHSELNLSSLELGDSALYFCASSVEAGGAYEQYFGPGTRLTVT.

This chain joins TRBV2 and TRBJ2-3; possibly TRBD2 for D (5 bases). This CDR3 is built from 14 residues. V gave up 8 bases and J gave up 1 base, with 13 bases separating them. From germline, CDR1 is SNHLY and CDR2 FYNNEI. The CDR3 sequence is CASGGDLGTDTQYF. The CDR3 bases are TGTGCCAGCGGAGGAGATCTCGGCACAGATACGCAGTATTTT. Based on the CDR3 plus reference TRBV2 and TRBJ2-3, the full variable domain is EPEVTQTPSHQVTQMGQEVILRCVPISNHLYFYWYRQILGQKVEFLVSFYNNEISEKSEIFDDQFSVERPDGSNFTLKIRSTKLEDSAMYFCASGGDLGTDTQYFGPGTRLTVL.

J is TRBJ2-1 and V is TRBV10-3, with D unresolved. The V and J ends lost 2 bases and 7 bases respectively, with 12 bases between them. CDR3 size: 14 residues. Per germline, CDR1 ENHRY and CDR2 SYGVKD. CDR3 bases: TGTGCCATCAGTGAGACCTATGCGGCAAATGAGCAGTTCTTC. Its protein is CAISETYAANEQFF.

The rearrangement links TRBV5-5 to TRBJ2-1, with D unresolved. The CDR3 is 14 residues long. With 1 base removed from V and 7 bases from J, the gap between germline ends came to 12 bases. Germline values: CDR1 SGHKS, CDR2 YYEKEE (reference sequence). The CDR3 reads CASSLSIDLNEQFF. In nucleotides, the CDR3 is TGTGCCAGCAGCTTGTCGATAGACCTGAATGAGCAGTTCTTC.